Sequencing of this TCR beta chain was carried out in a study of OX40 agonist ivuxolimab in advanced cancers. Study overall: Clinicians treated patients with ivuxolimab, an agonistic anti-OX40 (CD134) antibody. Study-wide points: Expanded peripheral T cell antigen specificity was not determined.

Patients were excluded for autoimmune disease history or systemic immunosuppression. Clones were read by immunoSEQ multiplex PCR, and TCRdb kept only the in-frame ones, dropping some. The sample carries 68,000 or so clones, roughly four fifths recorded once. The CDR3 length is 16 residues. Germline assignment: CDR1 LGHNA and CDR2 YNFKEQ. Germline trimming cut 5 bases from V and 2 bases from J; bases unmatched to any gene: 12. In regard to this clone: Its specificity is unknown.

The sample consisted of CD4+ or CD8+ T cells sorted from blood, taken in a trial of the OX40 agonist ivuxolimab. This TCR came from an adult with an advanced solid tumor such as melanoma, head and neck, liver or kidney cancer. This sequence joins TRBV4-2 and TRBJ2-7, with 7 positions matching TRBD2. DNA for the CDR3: TGTGCCAGCAGCTTGGCTTCGGACGGGGGGACCTACGAGCAGTACTTC. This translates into CASSLASDGGTYEQYF.